The source of this T cell receptor (beta chain) is a study of cytotoxic CD8 clonotypes in ibrutinib-treated CLL. Around 2.2 micrograms of genomic DNA, which was extracted from cryopreserved PBMCs, served as the material used for the TCR beta libraries. Investigators sought sequencing depths of between 1 in 200,000 and 1 in 1 million T cells. Repertoires were generated with immunoSEQ multiplex PCR, while TCRdb's copy carries only in-frame clones and drops some. There are about 68,000 clones in the sample; 68% occur only once, and around 5.8% lies in the top ten. The sequence came from a human donor with chronic lymphocytic leukemia. The sequences come from PBMCs, collected after 12 months of ibrutinib treatment.

The DNA for the CDR3 is TGTGCCAGCAGCCCAGGGGGAAATCAGCCCCAGCATTTT. It translates to CASSPGGNQPQHF. The V call is TRBV7-9, the J call TRBJ1-5; 7 nucleotides align to TRBD1. Germline CDR1 reads SEHNR; CDR2 reads FQNEAQ (reference sequence). The CDR3 sequence is 13 residues long. V dropped 5 bases and J dropped 4; count of bases not matched to a gene: 2.